This T cell receptor (beta chain) was profiled in a study of T cells in Graves' hyperthyroidism and ophthalmopathy. This CDR3 is built from 13 residues. V shed 6 bases and J 2 bases; nucleotides not matched to a gene: 2. Overall study results and limits: Ophthalmopathy was separated from stable hyperthyroidism by a 13 V-J model.

Many counts were recorded for this clonotype. Its antigen is not identified. TCR beta CDR3 sequences were amplified from RNA transcripts. The study used the HTBI primer set for a first-round RT-PCR of the TCR CDR3. Each CDR3 protein gets one entry after TCRdb re-called the multiplex PCR reads with MiXCR. The data show some 570,000 distinct CDR3 sequences, 17% seen once. V usage is TRBV12-3 or TRBV12-4 and J usage is TRBJ1-2; 8 bases fit TRBD1. Input material: blood. The receptor comes from a woman aged 18-29 years with Graves' ophthalmopathy. The DNA of the CDR3 is TGTGCCAGCAGGCGGACAGGGAACTATGGCTACACCTTC. It is translated as CASRRTGNYGYTF.